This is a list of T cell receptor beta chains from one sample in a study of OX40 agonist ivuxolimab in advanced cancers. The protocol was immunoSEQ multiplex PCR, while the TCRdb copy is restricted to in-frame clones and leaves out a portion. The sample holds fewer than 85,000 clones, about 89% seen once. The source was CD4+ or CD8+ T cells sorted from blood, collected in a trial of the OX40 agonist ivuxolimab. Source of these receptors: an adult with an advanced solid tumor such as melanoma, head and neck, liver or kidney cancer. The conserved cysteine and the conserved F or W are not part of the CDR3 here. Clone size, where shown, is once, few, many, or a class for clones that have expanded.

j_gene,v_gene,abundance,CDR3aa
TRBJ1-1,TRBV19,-,ASSSRGGALNTEAF
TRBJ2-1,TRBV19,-,ASSRLGEREFNEQF
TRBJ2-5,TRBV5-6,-,ASLGQGRGETQY
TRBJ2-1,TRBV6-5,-,ASTRTAGGHNEQF
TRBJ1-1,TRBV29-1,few,SVRLGSGRGIEAF
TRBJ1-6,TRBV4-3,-,ASSQVGGYNSPLH
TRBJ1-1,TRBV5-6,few,ASSRTGSTEAF
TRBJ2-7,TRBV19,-,ASRPRDRSSYEQY
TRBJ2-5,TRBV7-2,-,ASSLMGTGVRETQY
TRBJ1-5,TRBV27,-,ASSLWGNQPQH
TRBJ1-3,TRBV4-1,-,ASSHSRQGPLNTIY
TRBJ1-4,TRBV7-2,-,ASRPTGGGEKLF
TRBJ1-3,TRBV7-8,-,ASSSLGGHTIY
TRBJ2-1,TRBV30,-,AWSRTSGVYNEQF
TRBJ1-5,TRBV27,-,ASSRTTGGSNQPQH
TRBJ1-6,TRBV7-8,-,ASSLGPGSPLH
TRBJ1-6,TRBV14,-,ASSHHGTGVSPLH
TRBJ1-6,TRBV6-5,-,ATKGQRNSPLH
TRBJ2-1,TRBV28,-,ASIGGGAWNEQF
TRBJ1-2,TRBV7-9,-,ASSLGGIIGGYT
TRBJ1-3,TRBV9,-,ASSVEAQYSGNTIY
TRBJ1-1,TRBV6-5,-,ASSSGVAQTEAF
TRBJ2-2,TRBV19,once,ASNRDYVGELF
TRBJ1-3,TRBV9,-,ASSPRGFSGNTIY
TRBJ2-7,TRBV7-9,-,ASSLAGQSNPYEQY
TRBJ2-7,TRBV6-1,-,ASSEGPAGGRKQY
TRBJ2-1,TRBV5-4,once,ASSLSHVNSEQF
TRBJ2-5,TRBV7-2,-,ASSSGETQY
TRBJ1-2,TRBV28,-,ASIPPGQGRGYT
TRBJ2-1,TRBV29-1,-,SVGTDGNEQF
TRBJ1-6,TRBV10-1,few,ASSESGTWGSPLH
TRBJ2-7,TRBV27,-,ASRGGGGRPYEQY
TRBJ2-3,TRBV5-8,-,ASSLFVQDTQY
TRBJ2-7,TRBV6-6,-,ASSYAGEQY
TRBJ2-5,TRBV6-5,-,ASSFTGFQETQY
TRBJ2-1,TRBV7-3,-,ASSFRLANEQF
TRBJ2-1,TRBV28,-,ASTQGLAGINEQF
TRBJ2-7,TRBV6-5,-,ASSSVTGREDEQY
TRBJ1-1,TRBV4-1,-,ASRTGVNTEAF
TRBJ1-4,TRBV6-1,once,ASSEIRGTGSEKLF
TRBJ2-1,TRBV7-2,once,ASSLSGGALNEQF
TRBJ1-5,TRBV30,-,ARSGTGGLYSNQPQH
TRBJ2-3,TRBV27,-,ASSLVAGTDTQY
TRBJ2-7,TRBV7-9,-,ASSSRTGAYEQY
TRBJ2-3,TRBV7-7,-,ASSFSGREGDTQY
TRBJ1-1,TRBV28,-,ASSLESQLQLGAF
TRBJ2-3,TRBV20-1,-,SAYKADTQY
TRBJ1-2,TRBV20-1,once,SASRRDGYT
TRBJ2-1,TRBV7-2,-,ASSLAGPSYNEQF
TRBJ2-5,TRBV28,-,ASSFVRGSETQY
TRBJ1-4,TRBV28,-,ASTPLLGQSEKLF
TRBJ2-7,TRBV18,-,ASSPPGLAASYEQY
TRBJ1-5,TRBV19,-,ATGNHQPQH
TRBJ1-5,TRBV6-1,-,ASSTRGQPQH